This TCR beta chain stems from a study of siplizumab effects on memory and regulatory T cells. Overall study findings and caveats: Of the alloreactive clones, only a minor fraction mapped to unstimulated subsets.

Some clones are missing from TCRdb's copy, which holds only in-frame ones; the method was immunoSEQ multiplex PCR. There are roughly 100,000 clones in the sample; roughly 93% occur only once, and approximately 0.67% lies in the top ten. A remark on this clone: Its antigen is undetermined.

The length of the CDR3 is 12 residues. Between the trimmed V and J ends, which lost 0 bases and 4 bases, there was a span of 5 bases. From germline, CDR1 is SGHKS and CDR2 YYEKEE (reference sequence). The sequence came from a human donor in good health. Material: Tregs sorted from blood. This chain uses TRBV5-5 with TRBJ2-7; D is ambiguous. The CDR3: CASSLGLYEQYF. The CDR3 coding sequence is TGTGCCAGCAGCTTGGGACTGTACGAGCAGTACTTC. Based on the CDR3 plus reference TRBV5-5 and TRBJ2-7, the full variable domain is DAGVTQSPTHLIKTRGQQVTLRCSPISGHKSVSWYQQVLGQGPQFIFQYYEKEERGRGNFPDRFSARQFPNYSSELNVNALLLGDSALYLCASSLGLYEQYFGPGTRLTVT.